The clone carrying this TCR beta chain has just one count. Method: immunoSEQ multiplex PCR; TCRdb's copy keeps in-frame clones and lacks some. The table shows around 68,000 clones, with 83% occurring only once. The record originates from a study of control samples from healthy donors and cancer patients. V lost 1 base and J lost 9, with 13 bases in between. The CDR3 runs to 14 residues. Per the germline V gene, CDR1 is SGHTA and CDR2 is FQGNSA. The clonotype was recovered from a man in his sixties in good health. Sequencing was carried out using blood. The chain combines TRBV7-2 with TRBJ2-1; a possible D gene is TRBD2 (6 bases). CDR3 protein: CASSLGTGVGEQFF. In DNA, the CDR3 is TGTGCCAGCAGCTTAGGAACGGGAGTTGGTGAGCAGTTCTTC.